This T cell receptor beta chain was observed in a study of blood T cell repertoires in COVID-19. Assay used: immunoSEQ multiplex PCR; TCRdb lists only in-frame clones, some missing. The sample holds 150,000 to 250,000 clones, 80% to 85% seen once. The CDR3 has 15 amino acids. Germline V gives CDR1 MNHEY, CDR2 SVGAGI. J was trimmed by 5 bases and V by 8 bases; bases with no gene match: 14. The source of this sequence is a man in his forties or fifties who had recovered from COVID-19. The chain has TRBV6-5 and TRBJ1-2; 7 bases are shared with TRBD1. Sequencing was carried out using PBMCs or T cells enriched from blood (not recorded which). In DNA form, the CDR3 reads TGTGCCAGCCGATCTGACAGGGCTTCGGGGTATGGCTACACCTTC. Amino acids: CASRSDRASGYGYTF.